Given below is one T cell receptor beta chain in context. The target antigen is unknown. RNA transcripts gave rise to amplified TCR beta CDR3 regions. A set of HTBI primers served as the primers for a first-round RT-PCR of the TCR CDR3. TCRdb itself ran the multiplex PCR reads through MiXCR, one entry per CDR3 protein. The sample lists fewer than 750,000 distinct CDR3 sequences; 14% were seen once. V was pared by 6 bases and J by 3 bases, with 19 bases of the junction left unmatched. The germline V gene has CDR1 MNHEY and CDR2 SVGEGT. The CDR3 is made up of 20 amino acids. The sample is drawn from a study of T cells in Graves' hyperthyroidism and ophthalmopathy. Points from the study as a whole: Most clonotypes that expanded in the thyroid above 0.001 also showed up in blood.

The V gene is TRBV6-2 or TRBV6-3, the J gene TRBJ2-1; 11 nucleotides match TRBD2. The clonotype was recovered from a woman aged 45-60 years with Graves' ophthalmopathy. Sequenced sample: blood. The CDR3, as DNA: TGTGCCAGCAGGGGGGACGGATTTGAGAATGGACTAGCGGGCTACAATGAGCAGTTCTTC. It is translated as CASRGDGFENGLAGYNEQFF.